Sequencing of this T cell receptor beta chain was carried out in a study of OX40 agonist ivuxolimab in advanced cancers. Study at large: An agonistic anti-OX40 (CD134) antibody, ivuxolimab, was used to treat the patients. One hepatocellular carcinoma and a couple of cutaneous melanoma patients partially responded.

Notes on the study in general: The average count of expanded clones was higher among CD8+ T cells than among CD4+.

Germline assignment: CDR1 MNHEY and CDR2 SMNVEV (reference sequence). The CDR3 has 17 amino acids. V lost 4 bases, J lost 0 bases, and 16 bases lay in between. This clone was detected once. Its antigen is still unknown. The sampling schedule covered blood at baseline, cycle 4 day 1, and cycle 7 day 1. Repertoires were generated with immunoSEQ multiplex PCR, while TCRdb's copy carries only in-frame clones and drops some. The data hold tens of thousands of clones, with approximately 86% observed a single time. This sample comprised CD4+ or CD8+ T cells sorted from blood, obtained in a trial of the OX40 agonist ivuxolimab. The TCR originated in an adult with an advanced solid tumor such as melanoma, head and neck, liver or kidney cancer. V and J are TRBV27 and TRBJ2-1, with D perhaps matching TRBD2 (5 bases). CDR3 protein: CASSSSGRGSSYNEQFF. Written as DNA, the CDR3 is TGTGCCAGCAGTTCCTCCGGAAGAGGGAGCTCCTACAATGAGCAGTTCTTC.